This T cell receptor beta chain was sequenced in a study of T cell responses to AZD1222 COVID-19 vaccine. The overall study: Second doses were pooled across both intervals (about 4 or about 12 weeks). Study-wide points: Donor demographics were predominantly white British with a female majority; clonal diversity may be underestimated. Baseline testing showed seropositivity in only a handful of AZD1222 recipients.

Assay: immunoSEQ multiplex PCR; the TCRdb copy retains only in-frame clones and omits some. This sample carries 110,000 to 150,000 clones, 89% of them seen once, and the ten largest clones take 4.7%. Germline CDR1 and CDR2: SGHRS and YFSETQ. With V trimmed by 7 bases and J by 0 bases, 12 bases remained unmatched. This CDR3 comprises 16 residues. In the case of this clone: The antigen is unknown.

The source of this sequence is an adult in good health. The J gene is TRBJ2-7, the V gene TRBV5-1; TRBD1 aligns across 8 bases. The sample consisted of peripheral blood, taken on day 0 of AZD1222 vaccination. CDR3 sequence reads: CASGQGQLQASYEQYF. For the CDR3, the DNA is TGCGCCAGCGGACAGGGACAGCTCCAAGCCTCCTACGAGCAGTACTTC.